The 27 T cell receptor beta chains below were found in one sample sequenced in a study of radiotherapy plus CTLA-4 blockade in lung cancer. TCRdb's table, derived via immunoSEQ multiplex PCR, lists solely in-frame clones and lacks some. The sample comprises 65,000 to 90,000 clones, around 87% of which are singletons, and around 0.87% rests with the top ten. Sequencing was performed on peripheral blood, taken from a patient treated with radiotherapy plus ipilimumab. These receptors all come from a human donor with non-small cell lung cancer who had stable disease on radiotherapy plus ipilimumab.

The rearrangement joins TRBV6-1 to TRBJ1-1; D perhaps matches TRBD1 (6 bases). The germline gives CDR1 MNHNS, CDR2 SASEGT. The CDR3 has 15 amino acids. V shed 4 bases and J shed 0 bases, with 12 bases lying between them. The CDR3 spells CASSARQVLNTEAFF. The CDR3 nucleotides are TGTGCCAGCAGTGCAAGACAGGTCTTGAACACTGAAGCTTTCTTT.

The count of this clone is one. The chain carries TRBV5-6 and TRBJ2-1; 7 bases match TRBD2. The length of the CDR3 is 15 residues. Germline CDR1 SGHDT, CDR2 YYEEEE. Trimming at V came to 1 base and at J to 7 bases, leaving 8 bases not matched to a gene. The CDR3, as DNA: TGTGCCAGCAGCTTGAGTGGGACTACTTTGAATGAGCAGTTCTTC. This sequence encodes CASSLSGTTLNEQFF.

This chain uses TRBV7-9 with TRBJ2-5; 14 bases are shared with TRBD2. Germline V lookup: CDR1 SEHNR, CDR2 FQNEAQ (reference sequence). With V trimmed by 5 bases and J by 1 base, 6 bases remained unmatched. The CDR3 sequence is 17 residues long. The CDR3 nucleotides read TGTGCCAGCAGCCCCGGGACTAGCGGGGGAACCCAAGAGACCCAGTACTTC. It encodes CASSPGTSGGTQETQYF.

The V and J genes are TRBV19 and TRBJ2-1; 10 bases line up with TRBD1. The CDR3 consists of 16 residues. V dropped 0 bases and J dropped 2; count of bases not matched to a gene: 1. Germline V lookup: CDR1 LNHDA, CDR2 SQIVND (reference sequence). The CDR3 region is CASSIDGTGAYNEQFF. CDR3 sequence (DNA): TGTGCCAGTAGTATAGACGGGACAGGGGCCTACAATGAGCAGTTCTTC.

V usage is TRBV7-9 and J usage is TRBJ1-2; tentatively, D is TRBD1 (6 bases). From germline, CDR1 is SEHNR and CDR2 FQNEAQ (reference sequence). V was pared by 4 bases and J by 2 bases, with 14 bases between. The CDR3 is made up of 15 amino acids. The chain's CDR3 is CASSSAGTRNYGYTF. The CDR3 region has the DNA TGTGCCAGCAGCTCCGCGGGGACAAGAAACTATGGCTACACCTTC. Using reference TRBV7-9 and TRBJ1-2 for the parts outside the CDR3, the full variable domain is DTGVSQNPRHKITKRGQNVTFRCDPISEHNRLYWYRQTLGQGPEFLTYFQNEAQLEKSRLLSDRFSAERPKGSFSTLEIQRTEQGDSAMYLCASSSAGTRNYGYTFGSGTRLTVV.

The rearrangement joins TRBV6-5 to TRBJ2-1; TRBD2 might be the D (5 bases). V was cut by 7 bases and J by 10 bases, with 23 bases left in between. The length of the CDR3 is 15 residues. Germline lookup yields CDR1 MNHEY and CDR2 SVGAGI. The CDR3 DNA sequence: TGTGCCAGCACCGAGGCGGCTCCCGGGGAAGAGGAGCAGTTCTTC. It translates to CASTEAAPGEEEQFF.

The chain carries TRBV7-3 and TRBJ2-7; possible D gene TRBD2, 6 bases. V gave up 2 bases and J gave up 2 bases, with 13 bases separating them. Germline CDR1 is SGHTA and CDR2 is FQGTGA. The CDR3 loop spans 15 amino acids. This CDR3 is CASSLGLGGTYEQYF. In nucleotides, the CDR3 is TGTGCCAGCAGCTTAGGTCTCGGGGGAACCTACGAGCAGTACTTC.

The chain carries TRBV27 and TRBJ1-4, with TRBD1 matching over 7 bases. The CDR3 covers 15 residues. CDR1 MNHEY and CDR2 SMNVEV come from the germline V gene (reference sequence). J gave up 3 bases and V 6 bases, and 7 bases lay outside the gene matches. CDR3 bases: TGTGCCAGCAGGCCTGAGGGGGCTCCTAATGAAAAACTGTTTTTT. The encoded protein is CASRPEGAPNEKLFF.

The chain is built from TRBV6-6 and TRBJ2-7, with TRBD1 matching over 8 bases. The CDR3 has 14 amino acids. Germline V lookup: CDR1 MNHNY, CDR2 SVGAGI (reference sequence). The ends lost 6 bases at V and 6 bases at J; junction bases unmatched: 10. The DNA for the CDR3 is TGTGCCAGCAGACTACCGGGACAGGAATCCGAGCAGTACTTC. Translating it yields CASRLPGQESEQYF.

The V call is TRBV5-1, the J call TRBJ2-5, with 8 positions matching TRBD2. Germline V lookup: CDR1 SGHRS, CDR2 YFSETQ. The CDR3 loop spans 15 amino acids. Trimming cost V 3 bases and J 1 base; bases outside gene matches: 5. CDR3 protein: CASSSTSGGQETQYF. CDR3 in DNA: TGCGCCAGCAGCTCTACAAGCGGGGGCCAAGAGACCCAGTACTTC.

The CDR3 nucleotides are TGTGCCAGCAGCTTAGTCGGGCAGGGGTGGCCCGGGGAGCTGTTTTTT. This translates into CASSLVGQGWPGELFF. The V gene is TRBV7-2, the J gene TRBJ2-2, with D perhaps TRBD1 (6 bases). The CDR3 extends over 16 amino acids. Per germline, CDR1 SGHTA and CDR2 FQGNSA. V shed 1 base and J shed 6 bases, with 15 bases lying between them.

With regard to this clone: This specimen includes other DNA sequences encoding the same CDR3. The chain links TRBV9 to TRBJ2-7; D gene ambiguous. Germline CDR1 reads SGDLS; CDR2 reads YYNGEE. The CDR3 runs 13 residues. V was cut by 0 bases and J by 1 base, with 5 bases left in between. This CDR3 is CASSVGGSYEQYF. DNA of the CDR3: TGTGCCAGCAGCGTAGGGGGATCCTACGAGCAGTACTTC.

This clone is medium-sized (0.01 to 0.1%) in the sample. Other DNA sequences in the sample encode the same CDR3. The chain joins TRBV19 to TRBJ1-1, with D perhaps matching TRBD1 (6 bases). Germline V CDR1 and CDR2: LNHDA, SQIVND (reference sequence). V gave up 5 bases and J gave up 5 bases, with 12 bases separating them. The CDR3 sequence is 13 residues long. The DNA for the CDR3 is TGTGCCAGTAGTTCCACAGGGTGGACTGAAGCTTTCTTT. The encoded protein is CASSSTGWTEAFF.

This clone was recorded only once. V and J are TRBV7-2 and TRBJ2-3; tentatively, D is TRBD1 or TRBD2 (6 bases each). The V gene lost 0 bases and the J gene lost 8 bases, with 15 bases spanning the gap. This CDR3 is 15 amino acids long. Germline assignment: CDR1 SGHTA and CDR2 FQGNSA. CDR3 protein: CASSLAGGWVGTQYF. In DNA, the CDR3 is TGTGCCAGCAGCTTAGCGGGGGGCTGGGTAGGTACGCAGTATTTT.

The genes are TRBV6-1 and TRBJ2-7; tentatively, D is TRBD1 or TRBD2 (7 bases each). The germline V gene encodes CDR1 MNHNS and CDR2 SASEGT. The CDR3 runs 12 residues. V was shortened by 11 bases and J by 2 bases, with 13 bases between the two germline ends. The DNA for the CDR3 is TGTGCCTTCAGGGGGGGGACCTACGAGCAGTACTTC. It specifies CAFRGGTYEQYF.

The rearrangement links TRBV6-5 to TRBJ2-5; 8 positions agree with TRBD2. Germline CDR1 MNHEY, CDR2 SVGAGI. Trimming cost V 5 bases and J 4 bases; bases outside gene matches: 9. This CDR3 is 15 amino acids long. The CDR3 DNA reads as TGTGCCAGCAGTGGCCGGGGGGGTCTAGGAGAGACCCAGTACTTC. Amino acid sequence: CASSGRGGLGETQYF.

This chain connects TRBV11-3 to TRBJ2-5; D tentatively reads TRBD1 or TRBD2 (5 bases each). The CDR3 length is 13 residues. Trimming stripped 5 bases from V and 4 bases from J, with 11 bases between. Germline V lookup: CDR1 SGHNT, CDR2 YENEEA. The CDR3, as DNA: TGTGCCAGCAGCCCCCCGAGGGGAGAGACCCAGTACTTC. It translates to CASSPPRGETQYF.

V gene TRBV5-1 combines with J gene TRBJ1-2; D gene ambiguous. The V end lost 0 bases, the J end lost 3 bases, and 9 bases lay between the germline ends. There are 14 residues in the CDR3. Germline V gene lookup returns CDR1 SGHRS and CDR2 YFSETQ. In DNA, the CDR3 is TGCGCCAGCAGCTTGGCGGGGATTTACTATGGCTACACCTTC. As protein: CASSLAGIYYGYTF.

The genes are TRBV21-1 and TRBJ1-1. TRBV21-1 is a recognized pseudogene. This CDR3 has 12 residues. The CDR3 loop is CLSYLLNTEAFF. The DNA for the CDR3 is TGTCTGTCCTACCTCCTAAACACTGAAGCTTTCTTT.

J is TRBJ2-7 and V is TRBV19; possibly TRBD1 or TRBD2 for D (5 bases each). This CDR3 has 16 residues. The germline V gene encodes CDR1 LNHDA and CDR2 SQIVND (reference sequence). V lost 5 bases and J lost 0, with 17 bases in between. DNA of the CDR3: TGTGCCAGTAGTGGGGACCCCGCGCTACACTCCTACGAGCAGTACTTC. Translating it yields CASSGDPALHSYEQYF.

The V gene is TRBV27, the J gene TRBJ1-5; 9 positions match TRBD1. This CDR3 has 14 residues. Trimming removed 3 bases from V and 5 bases from J; junction bases left unmatched: 2. CDR1 and CDR2 (germline): MNHEY, SMNVEV (reference sequence). The CDR3 DNA reads as TGTGCCAGCAGTTTGTGGACAGGGGATCAGCCCCAGCATTTT. It translates to CASSLWTGDQPQHF.

V gene TRBV5-1 combines with J gene TRBJ1-2; no firm D call. The V and J ends lost 0 bases and 4 bases respectively, with 10 bases between them. CDR3 length: 14 residues. Germline-derived CDR1 and CDR2 are SGHRS and YFSETQ. CDR3 in amino acids: CASSLGRPVYGYTF. CDR3 bases: TGCGCCAGCAGCTTGGGGCGGCCAGTCTATGGCTACACCTTC.

The genes are TRBV5-1 and TRBJ1-2; 8 positions agree with TRBD1. CDR1 is SGHRS and CDR2 is YFSETQ in the germline V gene. The CDR3 sequence is 13 residues long. J gave up 5 bases and V 3 bases, and 3 bases lay outside the gene matches. In DNA form, the CDR3 reads TGCGCCAGCAGCTCATGGACAGGGTATGGCTACACCTTC. Protein: CASSSWTGYGYTF.

This clone has just one count. The V call is TRBV9, the J call TRBJ2-1; 9 nucleotides agree with TRBD1. J was trimmed by 3 bases and V by 3 bases; bases with no gene match: 4. The CDR3 totals 15 residues. Per the germline V gene, CDR1 is SGDLS and CDR2 is YYNGEE. Here the CDR3 reads CASSGGTGSYNEQFF. Here the CDR3 DNA reads TGTGCCAGCAGCGGTGGGACAGGGAGCTACAATGAGCAGTTCTTC.

This clone occurred once. The chain is built from TRBV6-1 and TRBJ1-6, with TRBD1 identical over 9 bases. Trimming took 8 bases from V and 9 from J; bases not matched to a gene: 5. This CDR3 is built from 13 residues. CDR1 is MNHNS and CDR2 is SASEGT in the germline V gene. The CDR3 loop reads CASQRDRVSPLHF. The DNA for the CDR3 is TGTGCCAGCCAGCGGGACAGGGTTTCACCCCTCCACTTT.

J is TRBJ2-5 and V is TRBV27, with 11 bases aligning to TRBD2. The V and J ends lost 8 bases and 5 bases, in that order; junction bases with no gene match: 7. The CDR3 spans 14 residues. Germline V gene sequence: CDR1 MNHEY, CDR2 SMNVEV (reference sequence). The CDR3 coding sequence is TGTGCCAGCGCCCGACTAGCGGGGTGGGAGACCCAGTACTTC. Translating it yields CASARLAGWETQYF.

J is TRBJ2-1 and V is TRBV19; 15 bases map to TRBD2. The CDR3 is 15 amino acids. Per the germline V gene, CDR1 is LNHDA and CDR2 is SQIVND (reference sequence). J lost 9 bases, V lost 3 bases, and 3 bases had no gene match. CDR3 amino acids: CASSIGLAGGTEQFF. The CDR3 DNA reads as TGTGCCAGTAGTATCGGACTAGCGGGAGGGACTGAGCAGTTCTTC.